What follows describes a single T cell receptor beta chain. Its antigen is unknown. The sample comes from a study of long-term antiretroviral therapy in people with HIV. Across the whole study: It was about a decade after the earliest samples that the 2015 immediate-ART recommendation appeared. Study outcomes and limitations: Missing from the dataset were any data on ART adherence, viral resistance or therapy changes.

With survey level as its setting, the immunoSEQ assay was v3.0. Method: immunoSEQ multiplex PCR; TCRdb's copy keeps in-frame clones and lacks some. The top ten clones hold roughly 14% of a sample with under 20,000 clones, roughly 80% of them seen once. Material: unsorted PBMCs, obtained 2.1 to 2.2 years before starting antiretroviral therapy. The receptor was derived from a man aged 25 to 40 with HIV.

The CDR3 is CASRTTATRAFF. CDR3 nucleotide sequence: TGTGCCAGCAGAACCACAGCCACGCGGGCTTTCTTT. The rearrangement uses TRBV6-5 and TRBJ1-1; D remains unclear. Looked up from germline, CDR1 is MNHEY and CDR2 is SVGAGI. The V and J ends lost 6 bases and 11 bases respectively, with 16 bases between them. This CDR3 contains 12 residues.